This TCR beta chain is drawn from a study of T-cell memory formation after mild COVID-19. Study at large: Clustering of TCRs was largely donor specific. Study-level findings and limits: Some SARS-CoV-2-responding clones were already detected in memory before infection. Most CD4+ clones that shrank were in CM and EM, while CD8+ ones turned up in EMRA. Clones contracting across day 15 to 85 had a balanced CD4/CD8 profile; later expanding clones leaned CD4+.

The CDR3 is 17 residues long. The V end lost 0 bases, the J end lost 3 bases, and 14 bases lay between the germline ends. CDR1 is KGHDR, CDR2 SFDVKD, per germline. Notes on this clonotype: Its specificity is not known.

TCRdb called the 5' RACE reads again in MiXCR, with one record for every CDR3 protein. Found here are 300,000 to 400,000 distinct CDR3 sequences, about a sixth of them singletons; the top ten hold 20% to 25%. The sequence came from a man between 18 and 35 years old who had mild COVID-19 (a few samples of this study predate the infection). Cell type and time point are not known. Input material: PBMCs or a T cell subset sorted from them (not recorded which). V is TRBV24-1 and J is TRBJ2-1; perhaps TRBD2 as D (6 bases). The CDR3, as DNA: TGTGCCACCAGTGATTTGGGAGCGTCGGGGGACTACAATGAGCAGTTCTTC. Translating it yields CATSDLGASGDYNEQFF.